A single T cell receptor (beta chain) is shown here with its context. Its antigen remains unidentified. Method: immunoSEQ multiplex PCR; TCRdb's copy keeps in-frame clones and lacks some. Seen here are some 350,000 clones, roughly nine tenths observed once, and the top ten hold roughly 3.9%. The data stem from a study of Ad26.COV2.S vaccination and SARS-CoV-2 variants. Study-level findings and limits: Participants in the vaccine arm had higher spike-specific TCR breadth; placebo recipients had lower. Vaccinees and placebo recipients showed similar non-spike TCR breadth.

The sample in question was peripheral blood, obtained after recovery from COVID-19. This TCR derives from a human donor who had recovered from COVID-19.

CDR3 amino acids: CASSPTELVAQYF. As DNA, the CDR3 is TGTGCCAGCAGTCCGACGGAATTGGTAGCGCAGTATTTT. V usage is TRBV27 and J usage is TRBJ2-3; D is undetermined. CDR1 and CDR2 from the germline V gene are MNHEY and SMNVEV (reference sequence). V was shortened by 5 bases and J by 10 bases, with 16 bases between the two germline ends. The CDR3 contains 13 residues.